This T cell receptor beta chain appears in the sequencing data of a study of T cells in Graves' hyperthyroidism and ophthalmopathy (dated by TCRdb to the late 2010s). A note on the overall study: Peripheral blood was collected at initial diagnosis, before any treatment. After sampling, hyperthyroidism patients received methimazole starting at 30 mg daily, and ophthalmopathy patients received high-dose intravenous methylprednisolone. To identify TCR V-J signatures that set the groups apart, the researchers used a discovery cohort of 90 to 100 patients, made up of roughly 45 with Graves' ophthalmopathy and 57 with stable Graves' hyperthyroidism. In roughly six Graves' hyperthyroidism patients, the study also compared T-cell repertoires from thyroid tissue with T-cell repertoires from blood. The paper reports TCR Vbeta CDR3 sequencing of about 140 peripheral blood samples: some 41 ophthalmopathy, roughly 74 hyperthyroidism and around 17 progressor patients. An independent validation cohort of around 19 hyperthyroidism patients and about 15 patients who later progressed to ophthalmopathy tested prospective prediction of ophthalmopathy. The 75 to 100 discovery patients were divided at random into training and test sets in a 7:3 ratio.

The research as a whole found: A model built on a 13 V-J signature distinguished ophthalmopathy from stable hyperthyroidism, reaching 87.88% sensitivity and about 81% specificity in cross-validation and 80%/75% in testing. Sample size was not statistically predetermined, and investigators were not blinded to group allocation. Most expanded thyroid clonotypes (frequency above 0.001) were also detected in blood, a finding suggesting that blood repertoires may reflect thyroid immune responses. In validation, progression to ophthalmopathy was predicted by the model with 70.59% sensitivity and under 85% specificity, a median of around 6.5 months before onset.

The TCR beta CDR3 regions were amplified from the RNA transcripts. The TCR CDR3 was subjected to a first round of RT-PCR using the HTBI primer set and the Qiagen OneStep RT-PCR kit. Libraries were constructed in a second round of multiplex PCR, after which size selection and purification were performed. Sequencing of the libraries was done on an Illumina HiSeq2000 using paired-end 100 bp reads. In the authors' own workflow: SOAPnuke was used to process the raw data, with reads discarded if the reads contained adapters or uncalled bases, had a mean Phred below 15, or lacked an exact constant-primer or identifier match. COPE v1.2.5 was used to merge high-quality paired reads, and clonotypes were defined as unique nucleotide sequences. MiTCR v1.1 was used to align the clonotypes against IMGT TRBV, TRBD and TRBJ reference segments. The analysis included only V-J combinations with a frequency above 0.0001, which together covered 99.2% of the repertoires. The TCS score was defined as F50 (clonal expansion) divided by E x V (chaos), with BLOSUM62-based TCRdist calculated between CDR3 peptides within each V-J. Welch's t-statistics and random forest reduced 450 to 600 V-J features to around 14, which were used in a naive Bayes classifier (R e1071). The raw public reads went through TCRdb reprocessing: fastp at Q25, MiXCR clone calling, in-frame beta chains kept. Duplicate CDR3 protein sequences are folded into a single record with the most common DNA and genes. These V and J calls derive from TCRdb rather than the authors' analysis. This sample has about 640,000 distinct CDR3 sequences in its table, and 20% of those were observed once. Around a third of the sample goes to the ten largest clones.

As concerns this clonotype: Its recognized antigen is unknown. It has no much larger one-base neighbor in the sample; base qualities were not kept.

V is trimmed back by 4 bases and J by 6 bases, and the junction contains 12 bases that no gene match accounts for. The CDR3 covers 17 residues, taking in both the cysteine and the phenylalanine. The sequence is cut down to CDR3 DNA, 51 bases in frame from base 1. CDR1 and CDR2 were assigned from the germline V gene as SNHLY and FYNNEI. Ophthalmopathy patients had moderately to severely active disease, with a Clinical Activity Score of 3 or more, a NOSPECS grade of 4 or more, and a disease duration of less than 3 months. Exclusion was applied to patients with uncontrolled infections, other autoimmune diseases, pregnancy or lactation. Diagnoses were based on clinical symptoms, serum thyroxine and TRAb, thyroid ultrasound and orbital computed tomography. Ficoll-Paque density gradient centrifugation was used to isolate PBMCs from around 9.1 ml of fresh peripheral blood. Trizol reagent was used to extract total RNA, and RNA quality was then checked on an Agilent 2100 Bioanalyzer.

This clonotype originated in a man aged 25-45 years with Graves' ophthalmopathy. The sequence joins TRBV2 to TRBJ1-2; TRBD1 agrees with 12 junctional bases. The sample consisted of blood. Here is the DNA: TGTGCCAGCAGTGGACCGGGACAGGGGGCGATTGCGGATGGCTACACCTTC. It translates as CASSGPGQGAIADGYTF.